This T cell receptor (beta chain) came from a study of T cells in Graves' hyperthyroidism and ophthalmopathy. The length of the CDR3 is 8 amino acids, counting both ends. In germline, CDR1 is MNHNS, CDR2 SASEGT. Amplification targeted TCR beta CDR3 regions from RNA transcripts. A set of HTBI primers served as the primers for a first-round RT-PCR of the TCR CDR3. TCRdb re-analysed the multiplex PCR reads in MiXCR, keeping a single row per CDR3 protein. The sample contains approximately 590,000 distinct CDR3 sequences, 46% of which appear only once. As regards this clonotype: The conserved phenylalanine or tryptophan normally closing the CDR3 is absent here, so this likely arose from a read error. It is unclear where the CDR3 begins or ends on the DNA, so no DNA is shown, and the CDR3 is as TCRdb lists it.

The sequenced sample consisted of peripheral blood or thyroid tissue (not recorded which). The chain carries TRBV6-1 and TRBJ1-5; no DNA check was done on the table's D call, TRBD1. This sequence originates from a woman between 18 and 30 years old with Graves' hyperthyroidism. CDR3 sequence: CASSAAGQ.